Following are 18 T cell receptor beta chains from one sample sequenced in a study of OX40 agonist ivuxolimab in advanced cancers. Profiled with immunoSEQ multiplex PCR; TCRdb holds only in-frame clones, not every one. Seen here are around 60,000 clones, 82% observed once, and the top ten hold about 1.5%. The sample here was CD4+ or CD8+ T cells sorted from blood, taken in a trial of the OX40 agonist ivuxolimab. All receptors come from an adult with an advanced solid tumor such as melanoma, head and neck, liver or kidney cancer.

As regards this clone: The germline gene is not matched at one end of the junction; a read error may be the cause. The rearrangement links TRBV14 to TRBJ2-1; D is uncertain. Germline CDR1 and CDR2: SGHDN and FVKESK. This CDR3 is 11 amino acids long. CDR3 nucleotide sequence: TGTGCCAGCAGCCTACACAAAGAGCAGTTCTTC. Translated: CASSLHKEQFF.

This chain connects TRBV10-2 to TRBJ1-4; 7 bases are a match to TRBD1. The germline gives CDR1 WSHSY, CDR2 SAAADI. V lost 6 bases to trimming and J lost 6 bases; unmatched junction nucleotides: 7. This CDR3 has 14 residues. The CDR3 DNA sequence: TGCGCCAGCAGAAGGGACAGAGCACATGAAAAACTGTTTTTT. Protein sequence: CASRRDRAHEKLFF.

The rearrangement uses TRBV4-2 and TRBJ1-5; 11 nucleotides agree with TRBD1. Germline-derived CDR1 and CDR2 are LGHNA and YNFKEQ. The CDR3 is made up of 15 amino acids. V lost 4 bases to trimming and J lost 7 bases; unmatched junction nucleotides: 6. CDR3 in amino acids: CASSLRTGGEQPQHF. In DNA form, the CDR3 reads TGTGCCAGCAGCCTAAGGACAGGGGGCGAGCAGCCCCAGCATTTT.

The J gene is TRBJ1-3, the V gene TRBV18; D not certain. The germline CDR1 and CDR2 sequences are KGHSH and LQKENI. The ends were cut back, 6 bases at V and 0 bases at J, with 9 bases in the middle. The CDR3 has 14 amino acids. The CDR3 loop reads CASSTENSGNTIYF. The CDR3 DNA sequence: TGTGCCAGCTCCACAGAAAACTCTGGAAACACCATATATTTT.

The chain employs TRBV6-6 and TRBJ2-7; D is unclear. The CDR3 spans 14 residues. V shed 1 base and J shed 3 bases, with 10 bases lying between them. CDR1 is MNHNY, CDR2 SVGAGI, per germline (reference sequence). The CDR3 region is CASSYLGPNYEQYF. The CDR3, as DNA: TGTGCCAGCAGTTACTTAGGACCCAACTACGAGCAGTACTTC.

CDR3 in DNA: TGCGCCAGCAGCCTCGGCGTGGAGGCTTTCTTT. Translation gives CASSLGVEAFF. V and J are TRBV5-1 and TRBJ1-1, with D uncertain. The CDR3 runs 11 residues. Between the trimmed V and J ends, which lost 4 bases and 11 bases, there was a span of 12 bases. Germline V CDR1 and CDR2: SGHRS, YFSETQ. The full variable domain, rest sourced from reference TRBV5-1 and TRBJ1-1, is KAGVTQTPRYLIKTRGQQVTLSCSPISGHRSVSWYQQTPGQGLQFLFEYFSETQRNKGNFPGRFSGRQFSNSRSEMNVSTLELGDSALYLCASSLGVEAFFGQGTRLTVV.

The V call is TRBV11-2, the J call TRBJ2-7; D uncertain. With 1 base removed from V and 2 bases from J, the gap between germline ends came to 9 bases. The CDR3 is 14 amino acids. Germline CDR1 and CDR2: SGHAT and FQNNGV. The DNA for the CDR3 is TGTGCCAGCAGCTTAGTATCGGTAACCTACGAGCAGTACTTC. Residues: CASSLVSVTYEQYF.

CDR3 sequence (DNA): TGTGCCAGCAGCTTTAAGGGGGGGCCCTACGAGCAGTACTTC. This translates into CASSFKGGPYEQYF. V and J are TRBV7-8 and TRBJ2-7, with TRBD2 as a possible D gene (7 bases). The CDR3 length is 14 residues. The germline V gene encodes CDR1 SGHVS and CDR2 FQNEAQ. Between the trimmed V and J ends, which lost 3 bases and 2 bases, there was a span of 11 bases.

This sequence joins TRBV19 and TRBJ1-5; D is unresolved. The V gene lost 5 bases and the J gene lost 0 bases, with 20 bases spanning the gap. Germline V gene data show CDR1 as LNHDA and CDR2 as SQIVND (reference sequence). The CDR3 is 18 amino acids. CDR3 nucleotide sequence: TGTGCCAGTAGTGGCCTCGCCACCGCCAGTTATAGCAATCAGCCCCAGCATTTT. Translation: CASSGLATASYSNQPQHF.

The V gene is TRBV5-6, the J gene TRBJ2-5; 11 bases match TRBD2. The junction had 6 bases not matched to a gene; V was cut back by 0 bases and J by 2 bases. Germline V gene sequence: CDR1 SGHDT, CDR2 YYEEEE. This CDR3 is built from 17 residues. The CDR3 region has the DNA TGTGCCAGCAGCTTGGTTGTGGGGACTAGCGGTCAAGAGACCCAGTACTTC. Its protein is CASSLVVGTSGQETQYF.

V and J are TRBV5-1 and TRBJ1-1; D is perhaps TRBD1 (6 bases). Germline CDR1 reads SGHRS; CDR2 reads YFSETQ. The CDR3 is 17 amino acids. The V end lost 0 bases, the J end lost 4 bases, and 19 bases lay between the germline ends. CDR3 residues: CASSLVIRGGKFTEAFF. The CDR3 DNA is TGCGCCAGCAGCTTGGTTATCCGAGGGGGAAAGTTCACTGAAGCTTTCTTT.

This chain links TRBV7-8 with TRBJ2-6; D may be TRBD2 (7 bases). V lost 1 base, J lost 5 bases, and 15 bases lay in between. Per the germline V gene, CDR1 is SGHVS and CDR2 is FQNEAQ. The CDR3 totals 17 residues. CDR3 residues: CASSLVVAGARANVLTF. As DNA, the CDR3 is TGTGCCAGCAGCTTAGTCGTTGCGGGGGCCCGGGCCAACGTCCTGACTTTC.

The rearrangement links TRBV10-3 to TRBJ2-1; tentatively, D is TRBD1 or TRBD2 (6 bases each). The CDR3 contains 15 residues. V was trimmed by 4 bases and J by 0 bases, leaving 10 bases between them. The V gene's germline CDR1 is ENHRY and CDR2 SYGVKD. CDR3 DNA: TGTGCCATCAGTGGGGGGGCGAGCTCCTACAATGAGCAGTTCTTC. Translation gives CAISGGASSYNEQFF.

CDR3: CASSRGSSYNEQFF. CDR3 nucleotides: TGTGCCAGCTCCCGCGGGAGCTCCTACAATGAGCAGTTCTTC. The gene calls are TRBV6-5 and TRBJ2-1, with 7 positions matching TRBD2. CDR1 is MNHEY and CDR2 is SVGAGI in the germline V gene. This CDR3 has 14 residues. The V and J ends lost 8 bases and 0 bases, in that order; junction bases with no gene match: 4.

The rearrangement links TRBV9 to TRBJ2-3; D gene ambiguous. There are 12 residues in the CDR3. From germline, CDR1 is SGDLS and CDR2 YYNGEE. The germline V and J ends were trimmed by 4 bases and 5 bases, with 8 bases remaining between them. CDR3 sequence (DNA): TGTGCCAGCAGCCAATTCCGAGATACGCAGTATTTT. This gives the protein CASSQFRDTQYF.

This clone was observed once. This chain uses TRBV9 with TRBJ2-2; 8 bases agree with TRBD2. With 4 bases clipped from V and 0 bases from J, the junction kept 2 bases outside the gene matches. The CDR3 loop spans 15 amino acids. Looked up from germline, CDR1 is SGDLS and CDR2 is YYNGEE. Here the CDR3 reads CASSPTSANTGELFF. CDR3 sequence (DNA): TGTGCCAGCAGCCCGACTAGCGCGAACACCGGGGAGCTGTTTTTT.

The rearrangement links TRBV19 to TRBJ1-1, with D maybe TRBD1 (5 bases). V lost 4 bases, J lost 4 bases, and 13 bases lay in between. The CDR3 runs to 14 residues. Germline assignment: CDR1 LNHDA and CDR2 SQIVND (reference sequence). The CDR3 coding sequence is TGTGCCAGTAGTAAGGGAGGGGTATTCACTGAAGCTTTCTTT. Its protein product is CASSKGGVFTEAFF.

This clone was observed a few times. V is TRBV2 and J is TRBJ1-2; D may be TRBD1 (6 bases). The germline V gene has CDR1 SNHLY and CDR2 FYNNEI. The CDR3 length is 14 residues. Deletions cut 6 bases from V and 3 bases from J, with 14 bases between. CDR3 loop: CASRGLKGDYGYTF. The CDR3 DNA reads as TGTGCCAGCAGAGGTCTGAAGGGGGACTATGGCTACACCTTC.